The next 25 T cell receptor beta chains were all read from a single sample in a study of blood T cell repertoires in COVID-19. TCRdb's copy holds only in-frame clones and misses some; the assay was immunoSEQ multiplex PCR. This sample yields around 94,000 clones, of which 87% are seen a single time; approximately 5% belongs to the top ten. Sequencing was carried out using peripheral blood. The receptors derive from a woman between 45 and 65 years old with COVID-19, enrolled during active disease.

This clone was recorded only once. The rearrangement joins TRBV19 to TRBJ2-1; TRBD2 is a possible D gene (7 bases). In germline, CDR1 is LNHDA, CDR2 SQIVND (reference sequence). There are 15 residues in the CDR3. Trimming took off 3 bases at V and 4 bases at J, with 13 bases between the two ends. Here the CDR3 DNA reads TGTGCCAGTAGTATTGGGGGGGCCGGATACAATGAGCAGTTCTTC. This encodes CASSIGGAGYNEQFF.

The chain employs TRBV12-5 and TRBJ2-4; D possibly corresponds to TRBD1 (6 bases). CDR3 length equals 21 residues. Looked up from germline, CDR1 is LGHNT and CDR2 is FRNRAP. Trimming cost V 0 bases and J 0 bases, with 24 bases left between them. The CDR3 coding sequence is TGTGCTAGTGGTTTGGTCGAGCCGGGACAAGGGTTTCGAAAAGCCAAAAACATTCAGTACTTC. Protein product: CASGLVEPGQGFRKAKNIQYF. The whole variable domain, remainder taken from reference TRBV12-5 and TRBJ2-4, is DARVTQTPRHKVTEMGQEVTMRCQPILGHNTVFWYRQTMMQGLELLAYFRNRAPLDDSGMPKDRFSAEMPDATLATLKIQPSEPRDSAVYFCASGLVEPGQGFRKAKNIQYFGAGTRLSVL.

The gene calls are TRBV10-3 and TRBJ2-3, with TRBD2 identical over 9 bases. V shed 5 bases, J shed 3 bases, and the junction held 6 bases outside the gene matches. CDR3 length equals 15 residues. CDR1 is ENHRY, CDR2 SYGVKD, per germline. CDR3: CAISYGGGETDTQYF. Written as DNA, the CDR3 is TGTGCCATCAGTTACGGCGGGGGGGAAACAGATACGCAGTATTTT.

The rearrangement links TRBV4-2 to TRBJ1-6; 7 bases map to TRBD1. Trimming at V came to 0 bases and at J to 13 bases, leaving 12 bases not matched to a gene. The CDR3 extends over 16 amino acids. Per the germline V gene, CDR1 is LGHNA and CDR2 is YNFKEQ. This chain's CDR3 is CASSQDSDRVGSPLHF. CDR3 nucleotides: TGTGCCAGCAGCCAAGATTCAGACAGGGTAGGCTCGCCCCTCCACTTT.

CDR3 coding DNA: TGTGCCAGCAGTTTAGGCAGGGCGGAGACCCAGTACTTC. It is translated as CASSLGRAETQYF. The chain has TRBV12-3 or TRBV12-4 and TRBJ2-5; D perhaps matches TRBD1 (5 bases). This CDR3 region has 13 residues. Trimming stripped 1 base from V and 5 bases from J, with 8 bases between.

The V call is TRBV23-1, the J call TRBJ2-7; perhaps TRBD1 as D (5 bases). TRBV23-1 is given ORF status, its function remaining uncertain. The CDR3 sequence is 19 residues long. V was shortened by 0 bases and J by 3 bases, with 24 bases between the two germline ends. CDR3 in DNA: TGCGCCAGCAGTCAATCCTGGCAGGGTCCAAGGGGTCAGGTCTACGAGCAGTACTTC. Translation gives CASSQSWQGPRGQVYEQYF.

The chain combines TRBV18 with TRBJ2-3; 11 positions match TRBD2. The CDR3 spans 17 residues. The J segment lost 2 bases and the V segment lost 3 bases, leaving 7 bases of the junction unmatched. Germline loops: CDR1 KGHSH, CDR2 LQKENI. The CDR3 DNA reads TGTGCCAGCTCACCCTATGTAGCGGGGGGGTCCACAGATACGCAGTATTTT. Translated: CASSPYVAGGSTDTQYF.

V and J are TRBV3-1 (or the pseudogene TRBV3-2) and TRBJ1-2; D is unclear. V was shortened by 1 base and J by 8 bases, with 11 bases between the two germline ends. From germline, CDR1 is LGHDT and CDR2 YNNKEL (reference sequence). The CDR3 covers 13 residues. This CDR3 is CASSQAFSGGYTF. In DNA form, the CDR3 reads TGTGCCAGCAGCCAAGCCTTTTCGGGGGGCTACACCTTC.

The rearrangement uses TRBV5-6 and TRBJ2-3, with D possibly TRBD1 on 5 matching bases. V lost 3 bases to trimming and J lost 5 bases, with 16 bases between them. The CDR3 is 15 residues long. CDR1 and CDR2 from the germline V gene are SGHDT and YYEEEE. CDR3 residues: CASSSSGRVKDTQYF. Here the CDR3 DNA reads TGTGCCAGCAGCTCCTCGGGCAGGGTAAAAGATACGCAGTATTTT.

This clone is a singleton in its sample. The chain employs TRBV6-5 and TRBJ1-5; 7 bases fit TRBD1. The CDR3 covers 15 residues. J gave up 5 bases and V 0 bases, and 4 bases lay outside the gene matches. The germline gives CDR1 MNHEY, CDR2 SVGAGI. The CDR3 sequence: CASSYSGQDHQPQHF. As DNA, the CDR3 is TGTGCCAGCAGTTACTCTGGACAGGACCATCAGCCCCAGCATTTT.

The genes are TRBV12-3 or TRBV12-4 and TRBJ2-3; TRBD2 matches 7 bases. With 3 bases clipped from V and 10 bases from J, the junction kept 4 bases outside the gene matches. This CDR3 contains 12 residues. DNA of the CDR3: TGTGCCAGCAGTTTCCTAGCGGTGGCGCAGTATTTT. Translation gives CASSFLAVAQYF.

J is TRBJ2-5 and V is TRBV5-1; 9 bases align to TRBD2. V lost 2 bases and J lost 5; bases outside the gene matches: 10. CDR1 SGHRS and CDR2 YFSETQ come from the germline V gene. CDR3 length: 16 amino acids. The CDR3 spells CASSLGSSGVYETQYF. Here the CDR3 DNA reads TGCGCCAGCAGCTTAGGATCTAGCGGGGTTTACGAGACCCAGTACTTC.

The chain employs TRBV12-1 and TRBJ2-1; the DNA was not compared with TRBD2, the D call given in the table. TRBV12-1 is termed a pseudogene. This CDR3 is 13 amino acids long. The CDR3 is CASSFEGGREQFF. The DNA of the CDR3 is TGTGCCAGCAGCTTTGAGGGGGGGCGGGAGCAGTTCTTC.

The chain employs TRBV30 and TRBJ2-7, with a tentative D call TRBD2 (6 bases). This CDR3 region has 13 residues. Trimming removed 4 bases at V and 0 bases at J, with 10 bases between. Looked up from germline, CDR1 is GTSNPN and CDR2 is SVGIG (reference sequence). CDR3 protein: CAWTEGSSYEQYF. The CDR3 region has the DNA TGTGCCTGGACGGAGGGGAGCTCCTACGAGCAGTACTTC.

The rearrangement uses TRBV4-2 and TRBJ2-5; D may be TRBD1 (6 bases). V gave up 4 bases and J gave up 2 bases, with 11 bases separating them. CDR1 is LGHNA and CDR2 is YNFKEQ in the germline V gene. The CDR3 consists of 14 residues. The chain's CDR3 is CASSRRDNQETQYF. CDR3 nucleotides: TGTGCCAGCAGCCGCCGGGACAATCAAGAGACCCAGTACTTC.

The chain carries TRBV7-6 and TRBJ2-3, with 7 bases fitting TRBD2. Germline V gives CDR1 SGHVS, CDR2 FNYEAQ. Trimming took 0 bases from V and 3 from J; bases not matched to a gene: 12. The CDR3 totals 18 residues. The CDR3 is CASSLARMAGVKTDTQYF. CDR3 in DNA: TGTGCCAGCAGCTTAGCGAGAATGGCGGGGGTTAAAACAGATACGCAGTATTTT.

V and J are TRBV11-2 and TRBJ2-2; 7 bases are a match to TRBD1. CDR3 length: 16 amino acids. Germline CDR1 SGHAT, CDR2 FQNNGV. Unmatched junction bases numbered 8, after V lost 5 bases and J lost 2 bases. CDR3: CASSAWGQTNTGELFF. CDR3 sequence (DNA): TGTGCCAGCAGCGCATGGGGACAGACTAACACCGGGGAGCTGTTTTTT.

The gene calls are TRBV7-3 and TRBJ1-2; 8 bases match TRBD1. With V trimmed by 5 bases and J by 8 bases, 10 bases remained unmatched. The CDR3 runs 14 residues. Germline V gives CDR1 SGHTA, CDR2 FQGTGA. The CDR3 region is CASSTGQGGRGYTF. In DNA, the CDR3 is TGTGCCAGCAGCACCGGACAGGGAGGACGAGGCTACACCTTC. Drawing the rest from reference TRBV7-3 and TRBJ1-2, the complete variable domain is GAGVSQTPSNKVTEKGKYVELRCDPISGHTALYWYRQSLGQGPEFLIYFQGTGAADDSGLPNDRFFAVRPEGSVSTLKIQRTERGDSAVYLCASSTGQGGRGYTFGSGTRLTVV.

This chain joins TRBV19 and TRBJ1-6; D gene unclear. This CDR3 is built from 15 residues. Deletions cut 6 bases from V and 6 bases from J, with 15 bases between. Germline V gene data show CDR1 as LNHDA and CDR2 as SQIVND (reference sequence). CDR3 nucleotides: TGTGCCAGTAGCCCCTTTAACGGTGCTAATTCACCCCTCCACTTT. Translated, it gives CASSPFNGANSPLHF.

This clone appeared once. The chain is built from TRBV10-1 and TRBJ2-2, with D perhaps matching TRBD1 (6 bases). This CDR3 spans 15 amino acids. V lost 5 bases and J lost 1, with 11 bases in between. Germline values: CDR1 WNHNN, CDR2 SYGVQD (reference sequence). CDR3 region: CASSQGHGNTGELFF. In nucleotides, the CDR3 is TGCGCCAGCAGTCAGGGACACGGGAACACCGGGGAGCTGTTTTTT.

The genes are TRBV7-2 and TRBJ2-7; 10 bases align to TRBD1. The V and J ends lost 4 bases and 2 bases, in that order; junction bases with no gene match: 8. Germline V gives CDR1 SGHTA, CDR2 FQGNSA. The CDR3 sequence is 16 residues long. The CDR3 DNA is TGTGCCAGCAGCTACGCATCCGGGACAGGGGCCTACGAGCAGTACTTC. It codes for CASSYASGTGAYEQYF.

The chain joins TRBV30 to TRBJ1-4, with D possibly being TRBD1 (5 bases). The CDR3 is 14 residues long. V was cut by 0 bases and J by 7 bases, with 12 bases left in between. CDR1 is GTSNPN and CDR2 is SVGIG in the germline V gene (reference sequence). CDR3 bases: TGTGCCTGGAGTGTAATAGGGGCGCGTGAAAAACTGTTTTTT. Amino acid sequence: CAWSVIGAREKLFF.

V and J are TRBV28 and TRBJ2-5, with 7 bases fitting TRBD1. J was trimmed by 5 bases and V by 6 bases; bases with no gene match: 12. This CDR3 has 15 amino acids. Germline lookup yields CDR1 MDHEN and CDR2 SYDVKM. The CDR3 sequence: CASRDRDSGLETQYF. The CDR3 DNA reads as TGTGCCAGCAGGGACCGGGACAGCGGTCTGGAGACCCAGTACTTC.

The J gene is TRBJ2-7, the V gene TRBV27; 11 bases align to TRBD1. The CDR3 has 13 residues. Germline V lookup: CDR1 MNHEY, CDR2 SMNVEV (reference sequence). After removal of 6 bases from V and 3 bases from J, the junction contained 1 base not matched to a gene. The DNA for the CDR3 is TGTGCCAGCAGGGGGACAGGGGGCTACGAGCAGTACTTC. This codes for CASRGTGGYEQYF.

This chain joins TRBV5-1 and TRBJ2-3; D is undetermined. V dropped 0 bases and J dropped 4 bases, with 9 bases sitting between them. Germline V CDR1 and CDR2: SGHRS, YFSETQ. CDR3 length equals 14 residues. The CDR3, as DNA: TGCGCCAGCAGCTTGGCTCCTGCGTCAGATACGCAGTATTTT. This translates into CASSLAPASDTQYF.